The 25 T cell receptor beta chains below were found in one sample sequenced in a study of siplizumab effects on memory and regulatory T cells. Libraries were prepared by immunoSEQ multiplex PCR; TCRdb keeps only in-frame clonotypes and omits some of them. This sample has around 95,000 clones; more than 85% occur once, and the top ten carry roughly 0.16%. Sequencing was carried out using CD4+ T cells sorted from blood. Receptor source: a human donor in good health.

The rearrangement links TRBV7-9 to TRBJ1-1, with D hard to call. V lost 2 bases to trimming and J lost 8 bases, with 12 bases between them. The germline V gene encodes CDR1 SEHNR and CDR2 FQNEAQ (reference sequence). CDR3 length equals 13 residues. The CDR3 loop is CASSLIGATEAFF. CDR3 bases: TGTGCCAGCAGCTTAATTGGTGCCACCGAAGCTTTCTTT. The variable domain in full, completed from reference TRBV7-9 and TRBJ1-1, reads DTGVSQNPRHKITKRGQNVTFRCDPISEHNRLYWYRQTLGQGPEFLTYFQNEAQLEKSRLLSDRFSAERPKGSFSTLEIQRTEQGDSAMYLCASSLIGATEAFFGQGTRLTVV.

V is TRBV5-1 and J is TRBJ2-6; no reliable D call. Germline CDR1 SGHRS, CDR2 YFSETQ. This CDR3 is built from 15 residues. Trimming left V 2 bases short and J 0 bases short, with 6 bases between. Here the CDR3 DNA reads TGCGCCAGCAGCTTCAGGATCTCTGGGGCCAACGTCCTGACTTTC. Translating it yields CASSFRISGANVLTF.

This clone is a singleton in its sample. The chain uses TRBV28 and TRBJ1-2; maybe TRBD1 (5 bases). The CDR3 loop spans 15 amino acids. Germline V gene lookup returns CDR1 MDHEN and CDR2 SYDVKM. V was clipped by 1 base and J by 0 bases, with 9 bases between them. Written as DNA, the CDR3 is TGTGCCAGCAGTTTATCGGTAGGGGCTAACTATGGCTACACCTTC. This gives the protein CASSLSVGANYGYTF.

The rearrangement joins TRBV9 to TRBJ1-2; 10 bases match TRBD1. V was clipped by 4 bases and J by 4 bases; unmatched bases: 13. Germline V CDR1 and CDR2: SGDLS, YYNGEE. CDR3 size: 17 residues. The CDR3 sequence: CASSPLSGQGFSYGYTF. The CDR3 DNA is TGTGCCAGCAGCCCCCTTTCGGGACAGGGGTTCTCCTATGGCTACACCTTC.

CDR3 bases: TGTGCCAGCTCCTCGCTCACGGGAGGCAGCAATCAGCCCCAGCATTTT. Residues: CASSSLTGGSNQPQHF. V is TRBV7-9 and J is TRBJ1-5; D gene uncertain. Germline V CDR1 and CDR2: SEHNR, FQNEAQ (reference sequence). The CDR3 has 16 amino acids. The germline V and J ends were trimmed by 8 bases and 1 base, with 18 bases remaining between them.

This clone has a handful of counts. This chain uses TRBV19 with TRBJ1-2, with D tentatively TRBD1 (6 bases). Per germline, CDR1 LNHDA and CDR2 SQIVND (reference sequence). CDR3 size: 11 residues. Trimming cost V 7 bases and J 5 bases, with 8 bases left between them. CDR3 DNA sequence: TGTGCCAGTAACAGGGATTATGGCTACACCTTC. Its translation is CASNRDYGYTF. The whole variable domain, filled in from reference TRBV19 and TRBJ1-2, reads DGGITQSPKYLFRKEGQNVTLSCEQNLNHDAMYWYRQDPGQGLRLIYYSQIVNDFQKGDIAEGYSVSREKKESFPLTVTSAQKNPTAFYLCASNRDYGYTFGSGTRLTVV.

The chain has TRBV7-2 and TRBJ1-6; D is uncertain. Germline loops: CDR1 SGHTA, CDR2 FQGNSA. This CDR3 spans 17 amino acids. V lost 0 bases to trimming and J lost 0 bases, with 9 bases between them. This chain's CDR3 is CASSLALGYSYNSPLHF. The CDR3 DNA reads TGTGCCAGCAGCTTAGCTCTAGGCTACTCCTATAATTCACCCCTCCACTTT.

This chain connects TRBV6-1 to TRBJ1-1, with D tentatively TRBD1 (6 bases). Trimming took off 5 bases at V and 1 base at J, with 11 bases between the two ends. In germline, CDR1 is MNHNS, CDR2 SASEGT. The CDR3 extends over 14 amino acids. Here the CDR3 DNA reads TGTGCCAGCAGTAACAGGGTGGGGAACACTGAAGCTTTCTTT. Translating gives CASSNRVGNTEAFF.

CDR3 DNA: TGTGCCAGCAATAAGCGGGGAGCGAACACTGAAGCTTTCTTT. It translates to CASNKRGANTEAFF. This chain links TRBV6-1 with TRBJ1-1, with no clear D. V was cut by 7 bases and J by 1 base, with 13 bases left in between. Germline V gene sequence: CDR1 MNHNS, CDR2 SASEGT. The CDR3 contains 14 residues.

The V and J genes are TRBV7-6 and TRBJ2-5; D is unclear. The CDR3 loop spans 12 amino acids. Germline CDR1 SGHVS, CDR2 FNYEAQ. The germline V and J ends were trimmed by 2 bases and 3 bases, with 4 bases remaining between them. The DNA of the CDR3 is TGTGCCAGCAGCTTAATCGAAGAGACCCAGTACTTC. It encodes CASSLIEETQYF.

V is TRBV18 and J is TRBJ1-2; D is possibly TRBD1 (6 bases). With 3 bases removed from V and 4 bases from J, the gap between germline ends came to 21 bases. Germline V gene lookup returns CDR1 KGHSH and CDR2 LQKENI. CDR3 length: 17 amino acids. This CDR3 reads CASSPGTQTAGGYGYTF. CDR3 bases: TGTGCCAGCTCACCGGGGACACAGACGGCGGGAGGCTATGGCTACACCTTC.

V is TRBV4-1 and J is TRBJ2-6; D could derive from TRBD1 or TRBD2 (7 bases each). The CDR3 length is 18 residues. The ends were cut back, 1 base at V and 0 bases at J, with 13 bases in the middle. The germline V gene encodes CDR1 MGHRA and CDR2 YSYEKL. CDR3 DNA sequence: TGCGCCAGCAGCCAAGGTGCAGGGGGGGACTCTGGGGCCAACGTCCTGACTTTC. Residues: CASSQGAGGDSGANVLTF.

This clone was recorded a few times. The V gene is TRBV5-1, the J gene TRBJ1-2; no reliable D call. Germline V gene lookup returns CDR1 SGHRS and CDR2 YFSETQ. The V gene lost 0 bases and the J gene lost 8 bases, with 11 bases spanning the gap. The CDR3 is 13 amino acids. In DNA, the CDR3 is TGCGCCAGCAGCTTGGAGGGTCAGATGGGCTACACCTTC. It codes for CASSLEGQMGYTF.

This clone has a handful of counts. The chain carries TRBV7-9 and TRBJ2-7; tentatively, D is TRBD2 (6 bases). There are 14 residues in the CDR3. Trimming took off 3 bases at V and 6 bases at J, with 15 bases between the two ends. Germline loops: CDR1 SEHNR, CDR2 FQNEAQ (reference sequence). The CDR3: CASSLGGIEGEQYF. The DNA of the CDR3 is TGTGCCAGCAGCTTGGGAGGAATCGAGGGCGAGCAGTACTTC.

The rearrangement links TRBV10-3 to TRBJ1-1; D is uncertain. V was cut by 4 bases and J by 0 bases, with 9 bases left in between. Per germline, CDR1 ENHRY and CDR2 SYGVKD. The CDR3 length is 14 residues. CDR3 in DNA: TGTGCCATCAGTGGTCCGGGGATGAACACTGAAGCTTTCTTT. Translation gives CAISGPGMNTEAFF.

V usage is TRBV5-1 and J usage is TRBJ2-3, with D possibly being TRBD1 (6 bases). Trimming took 6 bases from V and 5 from J, leaving 10 bases between them. Germline CDR1 and CDR2: SGHRS and YFSETQ. The CDR3 sequence is 12 residues long. The CDR3 sequence is CASNVGGDTQYF. The CDR3 DNA reads as TGCGCCAGCAACGTAGGGGGAGATACGCAGTATTTT.

The V gene is TRBV18, the J gene TRBJ2-7, with 8 bases lining up with TRBD2. The CDR3 length is 15 residues. Germline CDR1 and CDR2: KGHSH and LQKENI. V shed 6 bases and J 4 bases; nucleotides not matched to a gene: 11. CDR3 in amino acids: CASSPPGAGGYEQYF. CDR3 DNA sequence: TGTGCCAGCTCGCCTCCCGGGGCGGGGGGATACGAGCAGTACTTC.

The chain links TRBV2 to TRBJ1-2; no clear D. The V end lost 2 bases, the J end lost 1 base, and 8 bases lay between the germline ends. In germline, CDR1 is SNHLY, CDR2 FYNNEI. The CDR3 covers 14 residues. CDR3 coding DNA: TGTGCCAGCAGTGAACCCGACGGTAACTATGGCTACACCTTC. This encodes CASSEPDGNYGYTF.

The chain carries TRBV14 and TRBJ1-2; 10 positions agree with TRBD1. V was clipped by 5 bases and J by 5 bases; unmatched bases: 11. CDR1 and CDR2 (germline): SGHDN, FVKESK. This CDR3 has 16 amino acids. The CDR3 DNA is TGTGCCAGCAGCAAAATGTACGGGACAGGGGAGTATGGCTACACCTTC. Its translation is CASSKMYGTGEYGYTF.

This chain links TRBV4-2 with TRBJ1-4, with 7 bases that match TRBD1. In germline, CDR1 is LGHNA, CDR2 YNFKEQ. CDR3 length equals 16 residues. Trimming cost V 1 base and J 3 bases; bases outside gene matches: 5. CDR3 coding DNA: TGTGCCAGCAGCCAAGCCGTCGGACAGGCTAATGAAAAACTGTTTTTT. It specifies CASSQAVGQANEKLFF.

V and J are TRBV6-6 and TRBJ2-5; TRBD2 aligns across 7 bases. The CDR3 is 13 amino acids. Trimming at V came to 6 bases and at J to 4 bases, leaving 5 bases not matched to a gene. CDR1 MNHNY and CDR2 SVGAGI come from the germline V gene (reference sequence). CDR3 DNA sequence: TGTGCCAGCAGAACGGGAGGTGGAGAGACCCAGTACTTC. Its translation is CASRTGGGETQYF.

The chain recombines TRBV12-5 with TRBJ2-3; the match to TRBD2 covers 9 bases. The junction had 6 bases not matched to a gene; V was cut back by 6 bases and J by 2 bases. Germline-derived CDR1 and CDR2 are LGHNT and FRNRAP. The CDR3 runs to 15 residues. The chain's CDR3 is CASGRQRGVTDTQYF. DNA of the CDR3: TGTGCTAGTGGGCGCCAGCGGGGGGTCACAGATACGCAGTATTTT.

This sequence joins TRBV7-6 and TRBJ2-5, with TRBD2 matching over 12 bases. V lost 1 base to trimming and J lost 3 bases; unmatched junction nucleotides: 6. The CDR3 length is 17 residues. Looked up from germline, CDR1 is SGHVS and CDR2 is FNYEAQ. The CDR3 sequence is CASSLGLAGGLKETQYF. The CDR3 nucleotides are TGTGCCAGCAGCTTAGGGCTAGCGGGGGGGTTGAAAGAGACCCAGTACTTC.

V and J are TRBV27 and TRBJ2-7; TRBD2 agrees at 8 bases. V shed 6 bases, J shed 3 bases, and the junction held 10 bases outside the gene matches. The CDR3 loop spans 15 amino acids. CDR1 is MNHEY, CDR2 SMNVEV, per germline (reference sequence). The CDR3 DNA sequence: TGTGCCAGCAGCTCGGGGGGGGGACGGATCTACGAGCAGTACTTC. Encoded protein: CASSSGGGRIYEQYF.

The genes are TRBV18 and TRBJ2-7, with D perhaps assigned TRBD1 or TRBD2 (5 bases each). The CDR3 length is 14 residues. Germline CDR1 reads KGHSH; CDR2 reads LQKENI. The ends were cut back, 2 bases at V and 2 bases at J, with 10 bases in the middle. This CDR3 is CASSPGTDPYEQYF. The CDR3, as DNA: TGTGCCAGCTCACCAGGGACGGACCCCTACGAGCAGTACTTC.